Shown below are 17 T cell receptor beta chains from a single sample sequenced in a study of cytomegalovirus exposure and HLA in healthy donors. Use of 60 Vbeta and 13 Jbeta primers characterized the PCR. Sequenced by immunoSEQ multiplex PCR; TCRdb stores in-frame clones only, minus some. Seen here are 200,000 or so clones, more than 80% observed once, and the top ten hold about 3.1%. Specimen: PBMCs. The source is a man aged 30 to 45 in good health and CMV-seronegative.

In this sample, this clone turned up once. The chain couples TRBV4-2 to TRBJ1-3; 11 bases map to TRBD1. The CDR3 sequence is 17 residues long. V trimming: 0 bases; J trimming: 4 bases; junction bases outside the gene matches: 5. The V gene's germline CDR1 is LGHNA and CDR2 YNFKEQ. CDR3 nucleotides: TGTGCCAGCAGCCAAGAGGGACAGGGGGTATTAGGAAACACCATATATTTT. Translating it yields CASSQEGQGVLGNTIYF.

The gene calls are TRBV5-1 and TRBJ1-1; D possibly corresponds to TRBD1 (5 bases). V was pared by 4 bases and J by 4 bases, with 20 bases between. Germline V gene data show CDR1 as SGHRS and CDR2 as YFSETQ. The CDR3 is made up of 16 amino acids. DNA for the CDR3: TGCGCCAGCAGCCCGGAGGGGTCTTGGGTGGGCACTGAAGCTTTCTTT. Translation gives CASSPEGSWVGTEAFF. Supplemented by reference TRBV5-1 and TRBJ1-1, the full variable domain reads KAGVTQTPRYLIKTRGQQVTLSCSPISGHRSVSWYQQTPGQGLQFLFEYFSETQRNKGNFPGRFSGRQFSNSRSEMNVSTLELGDSALYLCASSPEGSWVGTEAFFGQGTRLTVV.

This chain connects TRBV5-1 to TRBJ2-5, with 10 bases matching TRBD2. Germline trimming cut 4 bases from V and 1 base from J; bases unmatched to any gene: 7. This CDR3 is 16 amino acids long. Germline V gives CDR1 SGHRS, CDR2 YFSETQ. CDR3 nucleotides: TGCGCCAGCAGCAAGAGCGGGGGGGCGGGCCAAGAGACCCAGTACTTC. It encodes CASSKSGGAGQETQYF.

The chain employs TRBV15 and TRBJ2-7; D gene unclear. CDR3 length: 16 residues. Trimming left V 2 bases short and J 2 bases short, with 16 bases between. Per germline, CDR1 LNHNV and CDR2 YYDKDF (reference sequence). The CDR3 protein is CATSRPYRYITYEQYF. DNA of the CDR3: TGTGCCACCAGCAGACCCTACAGATACATAACCTACGAGCAGTACTTC.

The chain combines TRBV5-6 with TRBJ2-5; D possibly corresponds to TRBD1 (5 bases). The CDR3 is 13 residues long. CDR1 is SGHDT and CDR2 is YYEEEE in the germline V gene. V was clipped by 2 bases and J by 7 bases, with 12 bases between them. The CDR3 protein is CASSLGQLGTQYF. CDR3 coding DNA: TGTGCCAGCAGCTTAGGACAACTTGGGACCCAGTACTTC.

This clone was seen just once. The chain is built from TRBV7-9 and TRBJ2-2, with D maybe TRBD2 (6 bases). The length of the CDR3 is 15 residues. Looked up from germline, CDR1 is SEHNR and CDR2 is FQNEAQ (reference sequence). Trimming left V 5 bases short and J 1 base short, with 11 bases between. The CDR3 DNA reads TGTGCCAGCAGCCCGCGGGAAATGAACACCGGGGAGCTGTTTTTT. It specifies CASSPREMNTGELFF. Combining the CDR3 with reference TRBV7-9 and TRBJ2-2 gives the whole variable domain DTGVSQNPRHKITKRGQNVTFRCDPISEHNRLYWYRQTLGQGPEFLTYFQNEAQLEKSRLLSDRFSAERPKGSFSTLEIQRTEQGDSAMYLCASSPREMNTGELFFGEGSRLTVL.

The chain combines TRBV4-2 with TRBJ2-7; 9 nucleotides agree with TRBD2. Per the germline V gene, CDR1 is LGHNA and CDR2 is YNFKEQ. Germline trimming cut 0 bases from V and 0 bases from J; bases unmatched to any gene: 3. This CDR3 region has 16 residues. DNA of the CDR3: TGTGCCAGCAGCCAAGAGCTAGCGGGGTCCTCCTACGAGCAGTACTTC. This codes for CASSQELAGSSYEQYF.

The chain is built from TRBV2 and TRBJ2-5; 11 bases are shared with TRBD2. Germline lookup yields CDR1 SNHLY and CDR2 FYNNEI. J was trimmed by 7 bases and V by 7 bases; bases with no gene match: 8. CDR3 size: 14 residues. CDR3 nucleotides: TGTGCCAGCACCCCGACTAGCGGGGTAGGGACCCAGTACTTC. It specifies CASTPTSGVGTQYF.

V gene TRBV28 combines with J gene TRBJ1-6; 8 bases match TRBD1. V dropped 3 bases and J dropped 1; count of bases not matched to a gene: 5. The CDR3 runs to 17 residues. Germline V lookup: CDR1 MDHEN, CDR2 SYDVKM. CDR3 sequence reads: CASSLDRALSYNSPLHF. In DNA, the CDR3 is TGTGCCAGCAGTTTGGACAGGGCGTTATCCTATAATTCACCCCTCCACTTT.

The chain has TRBV5-4 and TRBJ2-3; 8 bases are shared with TRBD2. Looked up from germline, CDR1 is SGHNT and CDR2 is YYREEE (reference sequence). V was clipped by 4 bases and J by 6 bases; unmatched bases: 1. This CDR3 comprises 12 residues. CDR3 sequence reads: CASSRGGDTQYF. The CDR3 bases are TGTGCCAGCAGCCGGGGGGGGGATACGCAGTATTTT.

V and J are TRBV18 and TRBJ2-3, with a weak D call TRBD2 (6 bases). Germline-derived CDR1 and CDR2 are KGHSH and LQKENI. This CDR3 spans 17 amino acids. The V end was cut by 8 bases, the J end by 5 bases, with 26 bases between. CDR3 nucleotides: TGTGCCAGCCCTCATAGCCCGGCAGCGGGCCAACTAGATACGCAGTATTTT. Its protein product is CASPHSPAAGQLDTQYF. Using reference TRBV18 and TRBJ2-3 for the parts outside the CDR3, the full variable domain is NAGVMQNPRHLVRRRGQEARLRCSPMKGHSHVYWYRQLPEEGLKFMVYLQKENIIDESGMPKERFSAEFPKEGPSILRIQQVVRGDSAAYFCASPHSPAAGQLDTQYFGPGTRLTVL.

CDR3 DNA sequence: TGCGCCAGCAGTGAGTCGAGTAAGGACAGCACCACAGATACGCAGTATTTT. Protein product: CASSESSKDSTTDTQYF. This rearrangement joins TRBV10-1 to TRBJ2-3, with D possibly being TRBD1 (6 bases). The CDR3 contains 17 residues. Germline lookup yields CDR1 WNHNN and CDR2 SYGVQD (reference sequence). V gave up 0 bases and J gave up 2 bases, with 15 bases separating them.

The rearrangement joins TRBV7-8 to TRBJ2-1, with 9 bases lining up with TRBD2. V shed 1 base, J shed 1 base, and the junction held 5 bases outside the gene matches. Germline V lookup: CDR1 SGHVS, CDR2 FQNEAQ. The CDR3 runs to 17 residues. CDR3 loop: CASSLEPSGGSYNEQFF. CDR3 DNA: TGTGCCAGCAGCTTAGAGCCGAGCGGGGGGTCCTACAATGAGCAGTTCTTC.

This clone was seen just once. V gene TRBV19 combines with J gene TRBJ1-2; D remains ambiguous. CDR1 is LNHDA and CDR2 is SQIVND in the germline V gene (reference sequence). Trimming shortened V by 0 bases and J by 4 bases, and 18 bases separated the two germline ends. This CDR3 comprises 17 residues. The CDR3 nucleotides read TGTGCCAGTAGTATAGATGTTGAGTCTTCAAAACCCTATGGCTACACCTTC. It translates to CASSIDVESSKPYGYTF. Looking up the rest from reference TRBV19 and TRBJ1-2 gives the full variable domain: DGGITQSPKYLFRKEGQNVTLSCEQNLNHDAMYWYRQDPGQGLRLIYYSQIVNDFQKGDIAEGYSVSREKKESFPLTVTSAQKNPTAFYLCASSIDVESSKPYGYTFGSGTRLTVV.

The chain is built from TRBV6-1 and TRBJ2-2, with D maybe TRBD2 (5 bases). Per germline, CDR1 MNHNS and CDR2 SASEGT. V lost 1 base, J lost 2 bases, and 11 bases lay in between. This CDR3 region has 16 residues. CDR3 region: CASSEVGDLNTGELFF. In DNA, the CDR3 is TGTGCCAGCAGTGAAGTCGGGGATCTTAACACCGGGGAGCTGTTTTTT.

This chain uses TRBV27 with TRBJ2-3; 10 bases match TRBD2. CDR1 MNHEY and CDR2 SMNVEV come from the germline V gene (reference sequence). The CDR3 contains 17 residues. The V gene end was trimmed by 5 bases and the J gene end by 1 base; junction bases not matched to a gene: 9. CDR3: CASSSGGTSVGTDTQYF. The CDR3 DNA sequence: TGTGCCAGCAGTAGCGGGGGGACTAGCGTCGGCACAGATACGCAGTATTTT.

V gene TRBV2 combines with J gene TRBJ1-2; 7 bases are a match to TRBD1. The CDR3 length is 14 residues. V shed 7 bases, J shed 7 bases, and the junction held 12 bases outside the gene matches. Germline loops: CDR1 SNHLY, CDR2 FYNNEI. The CDR3 here is CASTPGDSGGGYTF. The DNA of the CDR3 is TGTGCCAGCACACCTGGGGACAGCGGCGGTGGCTACACCTTC.